This T cell receptor beta chain stems from a study of shared clonotypes between healthy human individuals. Findings and caveats of the study: There were few donors, and this limited the genetic and exposure-history diversity represented. Only blood underwent sampling, and tissue repertoires likely differ. Clonotype sharing among donors likely depends on sequencing depth.

Naive CD8 isolation took CD45RO-negative cells positively selected for CCR7 and excluded terminally differentiated effector memory CD45RA+ cells. Participating donors were healthy, HIV-negative adults free of recent acute infections or vaccinations. Remarks on this clone: Its antigen is undetermined.

Some clones are missing from TCRdb's copy, which holds only in-frame ones; the method was immunoSEQ multiplex PCR. This table has around 1.9 million clones, 85% to 95% appearing once. The CDR3 spans 14 residues. Germline CDR1 SGHTA, CDR2 FQGTGA. Trimming stripped 0 bases from V and 5 bases from J, with 10 bases between. This clonotype was obtained from a man younger than 30 in good health. Some clones in this sample may be carry-over from other donors' samples. The chain has TRBV7-3 and TRBJ1-2; D not certain. The source material was naive CD8+ T cells from PBMCs. CDR3 residues: CASSLTRFGYGYTF. The CDR3, as DNA: TGTGCCAGCAGCTTAACCCGGTTTGGATATGGCTACACCTTC.